The next 24 T cell receptor beta chains were all read from a single sample in a study of monozygotic twins with inflammatory bowel disease. Using the 5' RACE reads, TCRdb records one entry per CDR3 protein without DNA. This sample carries approximately 390,000 distinct CDR3 sequences, with 2% to 3% going to the ten biggest clones. Sequencing was performed on blood. These receptors came from a human donor with ulcerative colitis or Crohn's disease, or a healthy co-twin of an affected twin (not recorded which).

The chain carries TRBV3-1 and TRBJ2-5; TCRdb's D gene call, TRBD1, goes unchecked for lack of DNA. CDR1 is LGHDT and CDR2 is YNNKEL in the germline V gene (reference sequence). The CDR3 loop spans 14 amino acids. The CDR3 protein is CASSLRQVWETQYF.

J is TRBJ1-4 and V is TRBV5-1; there is no DNA to check the TCRdb D call of TRBD1. This CDR3 is built from 15 residues. Germline V gene sequence: CDR1 SGHRS, CDR2 YFSETQ. The CDR3 sequence: CASRPQGTPNEKLFF.

V and J are TRBV20-1 and TRBJ1-2. This CDR3 is 15 amino acids long. Germline lookup yields CDR1 DFQATT and CDR2 SNEGSKA (reference sequence). This CDR3 reads CSARDFLAPRLGYTF.

V usage is TRBV28 and J usage is TRBJ2-2; without DNA, the TCRdb call of TRBD2 cannot be checked. CDR1 MDHEN and CDR2 SYDVKM come from the germline V gene. The CDR3 covers 14 residues. The CDR3 here is CASHEGGRTGELFF. Together with reference TRBV28 and TRBJ2-2, the CDR3 gives the full variable domain: DVKVTQSSRYLVKRTGEKVFLECVQDMDHENMFWYRQDPGLGLRLIYFSYDVKMKEKGDIPEGYSVSREKKERFSLILESASTNQTSMYLCASHEGGRTGELFFGEGSRLTVL.

This rearrangement joins TRBV2 to TRBJ1-4; TCRdb's D call, TRBD1, is unchecked because there is no DNA. Germline values: CDR1 SNHLY, CDR2 FYNNEI. The CDR3 runs 14 residues. CDR3 region: CASSESIQGEKLFF.

The chain is built from TRBV30 and TRBJ1-6; TCRdb reports TRBD1, a call that lacks DNA to check it against. This CDR3 has 14 amino acids. CDR1 is GTSNPN and CDR2 is SVGIG in the germline V gene (reference sequence). CDR3 loop: CAWSVAQSNSPLHF.

The rearrangement joins TRBV12-3 or TRBV12-4 to TRBJ2-7. This CDR3 comprises 15 residues. This CDR3 reads CASSSNRHGSYEQYF.

This chain uses TRBV27 with TRBJ2-7; TCRdb designates TRBD2, a call that cannot be tested without DNA. CDR1 and CDR2 (germline): MNHEY, SMNVEV (reference sequence). This CDR3 is built from 13 residues. CDR3 protein: CATPRNSPHEQYF.

The rearrangement uses TRBV3-1 and TRBJ2-4. The CDR3 is 14 residues long. In germline, CDR1 is LGHDT, CDR2 YNNKEL (reference sequence). This CDR3 reads CASSVTATKNIQYF.

The rearrangement joins TRBV5-1 to TRBJ2-7; the TCRdb call, TRBD1, lacks DNA for checking. Germline V gives CDR1 SGHRS, CDR2 YFSETQ. The CDR3 has 13 residues. CDR3 residues: CASSVQGLYEQYF.

CDR3 residues: CAWRRPGRETQYF. The chain employs TRBV30 and TRBJ2-5; TCRdb calls TRBD1, which cannot be checked without DNA. CDR3 size: 13 residues. CDR1 is GTSNPN and CDR2 is SVGIG in the germline V gene (reference sequence).

CDR3 sequence: CASTRSRGGFTRKETQYF. J is TRBJ2-5 and V is TRBV2; the D gene TCRdb calls, TRBD1, cannot be checked with no DNA. The CDR3 covers 18 residues. Looked up from germline, CDR1 is SNHLY and CDR2 is FYNNEI.

V is TRBV5-4 and J is TRBJ1-1; TCRdb lists TRBD1, though no DNA is available to test this call. In germline, CDR1 is SGHNT, CDR2 YYREEE (reference sequence). The CDR3 has 13 amino acids. The CDR3: CASSVTGTDEAFF.

The chain links TRBV12-3 or TRBV12-4 to TRBJ1-1. CDR3 size: 13 residues. The CDR3: CASRRFMNTEAFF.

The chain carries TRBV4-2 and TRBJ2-2; the TCRdb call, TRBD1, lacks DNA for checking. Germline CDR1 LGHNA, CDR2 YNFKEQ. The CDR3 spans 12 residues. The CDR3 sequence: CASSQGGQELFF.

This rearrangement joins TRBV27 to TRBJ2-1; TCRdb designates TRBD2, a call that cannot be tested without DNA. CDR3 length: 15 amino acids. CDR1 is MNHEY, CDR2 SMNVEV, per germline (reference sequence). The CDR3 protein is CASSLGLAGLGKQFF.

V gene TRBV27 combines with J gene TRBJ2-1; TCRdb's D call of TRBD2 is untestable without DNA. This CDR3 is 13 amino acids long. Germline CDR1 MNHEY, CDR2 SMNVEV (reference sequence). The CDR3 region is CASSVVGGGEQFF.

The chain carries TRBV12-3 or TRBV12-4 and TRBJ2-1; the TCRdb call, TRBD1, lacks DNA for checking. The CDR3 is 13 amino acids. The CDR3 here is CASSLFGGDLQFF.

The chain couples TRBV9 to TRBJ2-3. The CDR3 totals 15 residues. Germline CDR1 reads SGDLS; CDR2 reads YYNGEE. This CDR3 reads CASSVDRQGTDTQYF.

This chain links TRBV5-5 with TRBJ1-4; with no DNA, the TCRdb D assignment of TRBD1 cannot be verified. The CDR3 totals 13 residues. Germline-derived CDR1 and CDR2 are SGHKS and YYEKEE (reference sequence). CDR3 sequence: CASKQGVGEKLFF. Supplemented by reference TRBV5-5 and TRBJ1-4, the full variable domain reads DAGVTQSPTHLIKTRGQQVTLRCSPISGHKSVSWYQQVLGQGPQFIFQYYEKEERGRGNFPDRFSARQFPNYSSELNVNALLLGDSALYLCASKQGVGEKLFFGSGTQLSVL.

This chain links TRBV5-1 with TRBJ2-1; TCRdb calls TRBD1, which cannot be checked without DNA. Germline V gene lookup returns CDR1 SGHRS and CDR2 YFSETQ. The CDR3 covers 14 residues. CDR3 region: CASSTTGLHNEQFF. The full variable domain, its missing parts supplied by reference TRBV5-1 and TRBJ2-1, is KAGVTQTPRYLIKTRGQQVTLSCSPISGHRSVSWYQQTPGQGLQFLFEYFSETQRNKGNFPGRFSGRQFSNSRSEMNVSTLELGDSALYLCASSTTGLHNEQFFGPGTRLTVL.

The chain couples TRBV15 to TRBJ2-1; without DNA, the TCRdb call of TRBD2 cannot be checked. Germline assignment: CDR1 LNHNV and CDR2 YYDKDF (reference sequence). CDR3 length: 18 amino acids. CDR3 residues: CATSTIWTSGRRVNEQFF.

The chain carries TRBV30 and TRBJ1-2; lacking DNA, the TRBD1 call made by TCRdb goes unchecked. Germline loops: CDR1 GTSNPN, CDR2 SVGIG (reference sequence). This CDR3 is 13 amino acids long. The CDR3 loop reads CACNREGGYGYTF. The full variable domain, rest sourced from reference TRBV30 and TRBJ1-2, is SQTIHQWPATLVQPVGSPLSLECTVEGTSNPNLYWYRQAAGRGLQLLFYSVGIGQISSEVPQNLSASRPQDRQFILSSKKLLLSDSGFYLCACNREGGYGYTFGSGTRLTVV.

The chain combines TRBV11-2 with TRBJ1-5; lacking DNA, the TRBD1 call made by TCRdb goes unchecked. In germline, CDR1 is SGHAT, CDR2 FQNNGV. CDR3 length: 13 residues. This chain's CDR3 is CASSPDRYQPQHF.